The clone carrying this T cell receptor (beta chain) has more than one count but fewer than ten. Antigen: not known. Template material for amplifying TCR beta CDR3 regions consisted of RNA transcripts. Using the HTBI primer set, a first-round RT-PCR was run on the TCR CDR3. One entry per CDR3 protein results from TCRdb running MiXCR on the multiplex PCR reads. This sample yields 300,000 to 400,000 distinct CDR3 sequences, of which around a sixth are seen a single time; under 55% belongs to the top ten. The length of the CDR3 is 11 residues. Deletions cut 4 bases from V and 7 bases from J, with 7 bases between. Germline V gives CDR1 SEHNR, CDR2 FQNEAQ (reference sequence). The data were obtained in a study of T cells in Graves' hyperthyroidism and ophthalmopathy. Diagnosis of hyperthyroidism was new in patients aged 18 to 65, and its duration was under 2 months. Patients having uncontrolled infection, another autoimmune disease, pregnancy or lactation were not included.

Study-wide findings and caveats: The model anticipated ophthalmopathy a median about six months pre-onset. In simple terms, a model built on 13 V-J features told ophthalmopathy apart from stable hyperthyroidism.

The sample comprised blood. The gene calls are TRBV7-9 and TRBJ1-1; D remains ambiguous. This clonotype was obtained from a woman aged 45 to 65 with Graves' hyperthyroidism. The CDR3 spells CASSSQVEAFF. CDR3 nucleotides: TGTGCCAGCAGCTCCCAGGTTGAAGCTTTCTTT. The entire variable domain, with the rest obtained from reference TRBV7-9 and TRBJ1-1, is as follows: DTGVSQNPRHKITKRGQNVTFRCDPISEHNRLYWYRQTLGQGPEFLTYFQNEAQLEKSRLLSDRFSAERPKGSFSTLEIQRTEQGDSAMYLCASSSQVEAFFGQGTRLTVV.